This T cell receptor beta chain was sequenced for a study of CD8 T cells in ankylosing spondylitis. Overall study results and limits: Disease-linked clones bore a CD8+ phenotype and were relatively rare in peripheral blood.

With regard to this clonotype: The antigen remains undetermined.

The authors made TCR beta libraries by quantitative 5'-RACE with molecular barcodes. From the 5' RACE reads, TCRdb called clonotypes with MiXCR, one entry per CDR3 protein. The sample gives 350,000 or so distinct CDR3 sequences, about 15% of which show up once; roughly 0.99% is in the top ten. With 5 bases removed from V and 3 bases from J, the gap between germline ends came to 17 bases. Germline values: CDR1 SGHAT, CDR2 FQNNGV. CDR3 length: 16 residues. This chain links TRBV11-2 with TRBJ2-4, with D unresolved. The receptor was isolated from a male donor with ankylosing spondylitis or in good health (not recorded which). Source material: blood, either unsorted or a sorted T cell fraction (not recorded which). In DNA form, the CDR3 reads TGTGCCAGCAGCCTGGTAGGGAAGGCTAGCAAAAACATTCAGTACTTC. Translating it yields CASSLVGKASKNIQYF. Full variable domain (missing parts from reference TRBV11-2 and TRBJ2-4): EAGVAQSPRYKIIEKRQSVAFWCNPISGHATLYWYQQILGQGPKLLIQFQNNGVVDDSQLPKDRFSAERLKGVDSTLKIQPAKLEDSAVYLCASSLVGKASKNIQYFGAGTRLSVL.